This section outlines one TCR beta chain sequence together with its context. Its matching antigen is unknown. The data derive from a study of a mutant IDH1 vaccine in newly diagnosed glioma. Described time point: week 35, safety follow-up. The study gave 300 ug of mutant IDH1 20-mer peptide per vaccine dose, with topical imiquimod. The trim removed 0 bases at V and 7 bases at J, leaving 9 bases unmatched. This CDR3 contains 17 residues. CDR1 is LGHNA, CDR2 YNFKEQ, per germline. The repertoire was sequenced with immunoSEQ multiplex PCR; TCRdb's copy has only in-frame clones and lacks some. The repertoire includes 68,000 or so clones, roughly 83% of them detected once, and 12% sits in the top ten.

This sequence joins TRBV4-2 and TRBJ1-6; the match to TRBD1 covers 7 bases. The receptor was isolated from a man between 18 and 29 years old with glioma. Sequenced material: PBMCs, taken from a glioma patient whose treatment included an IDH1 peptide vaccine. CDR3 nucleotide sequence: TGTGCCAGCAGCCAAGATCCGGGACAGTTCCCAAATTCACCCCTCCACTTT. Translation: CASSQDPGQFPNSPLHF.